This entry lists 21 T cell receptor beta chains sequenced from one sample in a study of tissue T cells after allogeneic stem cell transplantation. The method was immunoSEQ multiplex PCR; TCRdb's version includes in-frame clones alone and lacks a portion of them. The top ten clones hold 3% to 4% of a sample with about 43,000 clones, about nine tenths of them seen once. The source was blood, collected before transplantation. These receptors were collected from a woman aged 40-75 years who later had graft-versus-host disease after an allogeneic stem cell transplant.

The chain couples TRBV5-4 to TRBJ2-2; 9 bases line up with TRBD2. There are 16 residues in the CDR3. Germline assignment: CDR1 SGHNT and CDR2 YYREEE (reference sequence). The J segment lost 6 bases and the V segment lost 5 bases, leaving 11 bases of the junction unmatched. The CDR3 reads CASSLSGGSFAGELFF. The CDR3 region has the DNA TGTGCCAGCAGTCTGAGCGGGGGGAGCTTCGCCGGGGAGCTGTTTTTT. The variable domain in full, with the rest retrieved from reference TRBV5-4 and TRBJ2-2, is ETGVTQSPTHLIKTRGQQVTLRCSSQSGHNTVSWYQQALGQGPQFIFQYYREEENGRGNFPPRFSGLQFPNYSSELNVNALELDDSALYLCASSLSGGSFAGELFFGEGSRLTVL.

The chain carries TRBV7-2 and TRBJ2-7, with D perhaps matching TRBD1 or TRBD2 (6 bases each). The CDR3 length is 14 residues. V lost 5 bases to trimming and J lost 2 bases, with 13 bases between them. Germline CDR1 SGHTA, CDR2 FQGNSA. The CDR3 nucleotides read TGTGCCAGCAGCCCAGACAGGACTACCTACGAGCAGTACTTC. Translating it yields CASSPDRTTYEQYF.

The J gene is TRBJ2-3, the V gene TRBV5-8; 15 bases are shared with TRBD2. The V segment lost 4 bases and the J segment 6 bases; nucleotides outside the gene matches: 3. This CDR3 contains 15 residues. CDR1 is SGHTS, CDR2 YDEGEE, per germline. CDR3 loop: CASSPGLAGGDTQYF. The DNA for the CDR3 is TGTGCCAGCAGCCCGGGACTAGCGGGGGGCGATACGCAGTATTTT.

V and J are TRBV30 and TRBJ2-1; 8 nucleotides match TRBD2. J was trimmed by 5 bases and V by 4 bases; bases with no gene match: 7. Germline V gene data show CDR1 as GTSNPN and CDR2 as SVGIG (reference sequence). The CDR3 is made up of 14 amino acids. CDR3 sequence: CAWNPGTSNNEQFF. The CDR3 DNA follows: TGTGCCTGGAATCCCGGGACTAGTAACAATGAGCAGTTCTTC.

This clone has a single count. The CDR3 here is CASSRGGTINYGYTF. The CDR3, as DNA: TGTGCCAGCTCACGGGGCGGGACAATTAACTATGGCTACACCTTC. The chain uses TRBV18 and TRBJ1-2, with D possibly matching TRBD1 (6 bases). The CDR3 contains 15 residues. Per germline, CDR1 KGHSH and CDR2 LQKENI. Trimming removed 4 bases from V and 1 base from J, with 13 bases in between.

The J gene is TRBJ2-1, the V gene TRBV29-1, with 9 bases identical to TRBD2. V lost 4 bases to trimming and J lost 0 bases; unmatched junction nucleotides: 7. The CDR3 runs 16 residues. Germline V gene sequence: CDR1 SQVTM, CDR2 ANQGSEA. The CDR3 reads CSVGGLAQSSYNEQFF. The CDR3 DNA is TGCAGCGTTGGTGGACTAGCGCAAAGCTCCTACAATGAGCAGTTCTTC.

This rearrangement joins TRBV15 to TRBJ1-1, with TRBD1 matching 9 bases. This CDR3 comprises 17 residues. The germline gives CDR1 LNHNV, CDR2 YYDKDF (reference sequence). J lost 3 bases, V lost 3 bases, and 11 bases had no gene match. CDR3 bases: TGTGCCACCAGCAGGGGGCGCTCGTGGACAGGGGACACTGAAGCTTTCTTT. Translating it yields CATSRGRSWTGDTEAFF.

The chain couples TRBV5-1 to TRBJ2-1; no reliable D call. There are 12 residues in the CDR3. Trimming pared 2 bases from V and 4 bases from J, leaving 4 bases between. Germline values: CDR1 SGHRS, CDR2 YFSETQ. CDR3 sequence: CASSFGYNEQFF. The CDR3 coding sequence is TGCGCCAGCAGCTTCGGATACAATGAGCAGTTCTTC. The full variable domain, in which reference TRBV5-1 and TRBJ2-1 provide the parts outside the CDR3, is KAGVTQTPRYLIKTRGQQVTLSCSPISGHRSVSWYQQTPGQGLQFLFEYFSETQRNKGNFPGRFSGRQFSNSRSEMNVSTLELGDSALYLCASSFGYNEQFFGPGTRLTVL.

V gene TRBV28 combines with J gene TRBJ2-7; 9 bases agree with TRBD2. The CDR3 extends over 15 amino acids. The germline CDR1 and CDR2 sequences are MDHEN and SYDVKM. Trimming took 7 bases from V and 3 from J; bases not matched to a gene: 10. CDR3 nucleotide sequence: TGTGCCAGCACCACCCGGCGGGAGGGGGTCTACGAGCAGTACTTC. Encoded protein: CASTTRREGVYEQYF.

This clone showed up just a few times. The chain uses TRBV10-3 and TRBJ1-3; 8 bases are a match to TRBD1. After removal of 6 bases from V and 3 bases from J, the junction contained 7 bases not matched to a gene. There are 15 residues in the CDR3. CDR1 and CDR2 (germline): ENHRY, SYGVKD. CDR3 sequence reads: CAIRDITGGGNTIYF. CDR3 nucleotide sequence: TGTGCCATCAGAGATATAACAGGGGGTGGAAACACCATATATTTT.

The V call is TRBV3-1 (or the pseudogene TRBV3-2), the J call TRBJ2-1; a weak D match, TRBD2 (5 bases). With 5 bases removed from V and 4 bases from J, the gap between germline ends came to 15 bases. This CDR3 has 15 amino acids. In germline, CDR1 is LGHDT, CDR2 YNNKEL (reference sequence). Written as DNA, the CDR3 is TGTGCCAGCAGCGTGGGGATCGAGCGGTACAATGAGCAGTTCTTC. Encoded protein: CASSVGIERYNEQFF.

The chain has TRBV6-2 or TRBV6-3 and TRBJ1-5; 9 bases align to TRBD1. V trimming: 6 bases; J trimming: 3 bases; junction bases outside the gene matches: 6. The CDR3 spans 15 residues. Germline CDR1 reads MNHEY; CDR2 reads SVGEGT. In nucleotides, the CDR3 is TGTGCCAGCAGCCGAGGACAGGGGACCAATCAGCCCCAGCATTTT. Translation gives CASSRGQGTNQPQHF.

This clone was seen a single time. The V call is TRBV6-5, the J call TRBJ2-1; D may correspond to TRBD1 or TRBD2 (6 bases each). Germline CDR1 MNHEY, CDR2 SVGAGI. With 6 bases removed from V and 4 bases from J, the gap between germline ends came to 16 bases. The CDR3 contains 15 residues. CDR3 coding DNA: TGTGCCAGCAGGTTACAGGGAGGAAGGTACAATGAGCAGTTCTTC. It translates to CASRLQGGRYNEQFF.

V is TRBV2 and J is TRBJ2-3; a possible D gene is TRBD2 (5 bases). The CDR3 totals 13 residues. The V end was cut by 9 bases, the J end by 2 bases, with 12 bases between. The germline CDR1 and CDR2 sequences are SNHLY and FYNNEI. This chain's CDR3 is CASMQRYTDTQYF. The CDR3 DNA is TGTGCCAGTATGCAGCGGTACACAGATACGCAGTATTTT.

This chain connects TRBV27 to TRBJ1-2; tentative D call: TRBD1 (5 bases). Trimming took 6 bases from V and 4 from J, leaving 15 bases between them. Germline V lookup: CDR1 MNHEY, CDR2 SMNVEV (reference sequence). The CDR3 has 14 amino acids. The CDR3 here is CASSIMGGTYGYTF. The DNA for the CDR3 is TGTGCCAGCAGCATCATGGGGGGGACCTATGGCTACACCTTC.

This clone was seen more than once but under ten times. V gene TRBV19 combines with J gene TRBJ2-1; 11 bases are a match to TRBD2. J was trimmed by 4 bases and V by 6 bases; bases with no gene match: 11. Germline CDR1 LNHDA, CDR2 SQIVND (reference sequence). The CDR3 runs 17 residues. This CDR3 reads CASSRGSGRAVYNEQFF. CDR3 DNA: TGTGCCAGTAGCAGGGGTAGCGGGAGGGCCGTTTACAATGAGCAGTTCTTC. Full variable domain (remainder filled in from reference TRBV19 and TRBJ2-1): DGGITQSPKYLFRKEGQNVTLSCEQNLNHDAMYWYRQDPGQGLRLIYYSQIVNDFQKGDIAEGYSVSREKKESFPLTVTSAQKNPTAFYLCASSRGSGRAVYNEQFFGPGTRLTVL.

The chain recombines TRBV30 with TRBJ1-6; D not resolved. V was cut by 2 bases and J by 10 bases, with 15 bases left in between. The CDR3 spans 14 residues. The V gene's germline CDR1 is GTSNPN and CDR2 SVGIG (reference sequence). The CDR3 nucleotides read TGTGCCTGGAGTATCCCGGGCGCCGGATCACCCCTCCACTTT. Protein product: CAWSIPGAGSPLHF.

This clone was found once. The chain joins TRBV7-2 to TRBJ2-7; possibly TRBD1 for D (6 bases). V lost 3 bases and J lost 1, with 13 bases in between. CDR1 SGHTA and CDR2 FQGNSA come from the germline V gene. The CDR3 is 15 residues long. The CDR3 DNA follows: TGTGCCAGCAGCTTCCCCGACAGGTTGTCCTACGAGCAGTACTTC. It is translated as CASSFPDRLSYEQYF.

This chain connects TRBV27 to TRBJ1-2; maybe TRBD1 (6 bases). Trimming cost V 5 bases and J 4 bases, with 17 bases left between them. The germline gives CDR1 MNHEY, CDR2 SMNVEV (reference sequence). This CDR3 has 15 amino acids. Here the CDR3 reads CASSPGTSFIYGYTF. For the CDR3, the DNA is TGTGCCAGCAGTCCCGGGACAAGTTTTATCTATGGCTACACCTTC.

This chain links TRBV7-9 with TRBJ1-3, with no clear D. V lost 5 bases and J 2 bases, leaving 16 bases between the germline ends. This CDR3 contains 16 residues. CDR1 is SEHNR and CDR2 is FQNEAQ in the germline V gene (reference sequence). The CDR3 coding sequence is TGTGCCAGCAGCCAACGGACCGTCGATACTGGAAACACCATATATTTT. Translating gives CASSQRTVDTGNTIYF.

The CDR3 here is CSAGGTGLRSEQFF. CDR3 sequence (DNA): TGCAGCGCGGGAGGGACAGGGTTGAGAAGTGAGCAGTTCTTC. The chain carries TRBV29-1 and TRBJ2-1; possible D gene TRBD1, 9 bases. The V and J ends lost 7 bases and 9 bases respectively, with 22 bases between them. Germline V CDR1 and CDR2: SQVTM, ANQGSEA. The CDR3 extends over 14 amino acids.